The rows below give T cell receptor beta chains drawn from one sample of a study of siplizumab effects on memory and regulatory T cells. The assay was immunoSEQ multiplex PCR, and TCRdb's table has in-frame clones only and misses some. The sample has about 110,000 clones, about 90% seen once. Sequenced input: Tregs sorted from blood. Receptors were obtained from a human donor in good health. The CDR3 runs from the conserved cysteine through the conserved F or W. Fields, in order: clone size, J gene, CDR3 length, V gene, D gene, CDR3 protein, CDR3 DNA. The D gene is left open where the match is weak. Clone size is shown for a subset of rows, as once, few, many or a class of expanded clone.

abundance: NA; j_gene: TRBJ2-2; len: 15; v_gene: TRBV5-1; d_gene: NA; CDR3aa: CASSLTGPDTGELFF; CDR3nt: TGCGCCAGCAGCTTAACCGGGCCAGACACCGGGGAGCTGTTTTTT
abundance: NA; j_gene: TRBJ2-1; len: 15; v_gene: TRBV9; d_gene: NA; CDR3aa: CASSGSGSSYNEQFF; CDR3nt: TGTGCCAGCAGCGGAAGCGGTAGCTCCTACAATGAGCAGTTCTTC
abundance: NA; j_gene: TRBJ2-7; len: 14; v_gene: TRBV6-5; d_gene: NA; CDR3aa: CASSYSPELNEQYF; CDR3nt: TGTGCCAGCAGTTACTCGCCTGAGCTCAACGAGCAGTACTTC
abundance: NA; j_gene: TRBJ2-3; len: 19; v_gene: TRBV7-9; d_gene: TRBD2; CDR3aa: CASSLLVLAGKSSTDTQYF; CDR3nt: TGTGCCAGCAGCTTACTTGTCCTAGCGGGGAAGTCTAGCACAGATACGCAGTATTTT
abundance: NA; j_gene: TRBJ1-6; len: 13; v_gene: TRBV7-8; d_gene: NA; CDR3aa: CASSLTTNSPLHF; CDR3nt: TGTGCCAGCAGCTTAACTACTAATTCACCCCTCCACTTT
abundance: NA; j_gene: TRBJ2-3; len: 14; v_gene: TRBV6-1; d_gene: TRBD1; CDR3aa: CATRKTGGEDTQYF; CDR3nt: TGTGCCACCCGAAAGACAGGGGGCGAAGATACGCAGTATTTT
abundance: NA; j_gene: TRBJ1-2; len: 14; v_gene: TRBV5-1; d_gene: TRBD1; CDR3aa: CASSLAGTGNGYTF; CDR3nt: TGCGCCAGCAGCTTGGCCGGGACAGGGAATGGCTACACCTTC
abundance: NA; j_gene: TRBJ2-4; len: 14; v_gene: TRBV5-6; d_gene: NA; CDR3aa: CASSWDITGNIQYF; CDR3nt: TGTGCCAGCAGCTGGGACATAACGGGGAACATTCAGTACTTC
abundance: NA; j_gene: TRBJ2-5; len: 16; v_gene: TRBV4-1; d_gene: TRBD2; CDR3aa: CASSQVFGRVQETQYF; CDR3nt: TGCGCCAGCAGCCAAGTGTTCGGGAGGGTCCAAGAGACCCAGTACTTC
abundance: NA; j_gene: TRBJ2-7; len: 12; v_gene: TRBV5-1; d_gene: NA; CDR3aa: CASSGVSYEQYF; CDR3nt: TGCGCCAGCAGCGGGGTTAGCTACGAGCAGTACTTC
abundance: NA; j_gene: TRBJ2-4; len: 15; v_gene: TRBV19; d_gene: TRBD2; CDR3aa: CASSIRTSGGTIQYF; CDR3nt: TGTGCCAGTAGTATTCGAACCAGCGGGGGGACTATTCAGTACTTC
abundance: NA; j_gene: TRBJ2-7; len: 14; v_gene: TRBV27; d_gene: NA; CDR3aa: CASSRSSSSYEQYF; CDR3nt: TGTGCCAGCAGTAGGTCCTCCTCCTCCTACGAGCAGTACTTC
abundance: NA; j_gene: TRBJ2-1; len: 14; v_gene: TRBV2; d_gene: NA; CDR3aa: CASSVVEVSSEQFF; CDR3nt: TGTGCCAGCAGCGTAGTTGAGGTTTCAAGTGAGCAGTTCTTC
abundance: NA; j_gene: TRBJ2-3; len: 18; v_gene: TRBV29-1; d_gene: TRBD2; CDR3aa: CSVGSGMGLEKITDTQYF; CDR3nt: TGCAGCGTTGGAAGTGGTATGGGACTAGAAAAAATCACAGATACGCAGTATTTT
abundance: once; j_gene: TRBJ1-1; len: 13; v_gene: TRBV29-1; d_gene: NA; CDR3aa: CSVARGHDTEAFF; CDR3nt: TGCAGCGTTGCAAGAGGGCATGACACTGAAGCTTTCTTT
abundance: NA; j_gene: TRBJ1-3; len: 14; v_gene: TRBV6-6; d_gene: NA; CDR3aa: CASSSDSVLNTIYF; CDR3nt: TGTGCCAGCAGCTCGGACAGCGTGCTGAACACCATATATTTT
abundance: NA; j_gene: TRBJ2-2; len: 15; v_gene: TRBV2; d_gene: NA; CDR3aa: CASSSGQLGTGELFF; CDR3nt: TGTGCCAGCAGCTCAGGACAGCTGGGGACCGGGGAGCTGTTTTTT
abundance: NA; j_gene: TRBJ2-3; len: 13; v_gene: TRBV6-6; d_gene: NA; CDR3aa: CASSYRAVDTQYF; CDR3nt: TGTGCCAGCAGTTACCGGGCGGTTGATACGCAGTATTTT
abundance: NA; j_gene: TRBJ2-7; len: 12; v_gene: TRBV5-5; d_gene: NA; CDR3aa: CASSPVFYEQYF; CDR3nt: TGTGCCAGCAGCCCGGTCTTCTACGAGCAGTACTTC
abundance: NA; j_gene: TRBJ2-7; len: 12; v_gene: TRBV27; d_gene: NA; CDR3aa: CASTPQGGEQYF; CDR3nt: TGTGCCAGCACCCCCCAGGGGGGCGAGCAGTACTTC
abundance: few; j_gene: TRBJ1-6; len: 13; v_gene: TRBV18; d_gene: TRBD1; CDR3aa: CASGQGTDSPLHF; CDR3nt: TGTGCCAGTGGTCAGGGGACAGATTCACCCCTCCACTTT
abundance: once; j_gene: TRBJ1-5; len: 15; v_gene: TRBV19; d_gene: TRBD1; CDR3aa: CASSRRGTGNQPQHF; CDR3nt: TGTGCCAGTAGTAGGAGAGGGACAGGGAATCAGCCCCAGCATTTT
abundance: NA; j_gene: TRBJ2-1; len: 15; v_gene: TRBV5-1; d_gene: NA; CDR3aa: CASSLVAGSYNEQFF; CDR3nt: TGCGCCAGCAGCTTGGTGGCAGGCTCCTACAATGAGCAGTTCTTC
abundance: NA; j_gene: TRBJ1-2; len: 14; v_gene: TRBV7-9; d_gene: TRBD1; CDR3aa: CASSLGQGSDGYTF; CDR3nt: TGTGCCAGCAGCTTGGGACAGGGGTCGGATGGCTACACCTTC
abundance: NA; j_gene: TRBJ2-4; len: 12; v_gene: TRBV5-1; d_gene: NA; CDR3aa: CASSLDLNIQYF; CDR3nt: TGCGCCAGCAGCTTGGACTTAAACATTCAGTACTTC